One sample yielded the 24 T cell receptor beta chains listed below, sequenced in a study of blood T cell repertoires in COVID-19. This table comes from immunoSEQ multiplex PCR, and its TCRdb copy is limited to in-frame clones, with some not included. The sample holds roughly 56,000 clones, 75% to 95% seen once. The sequenced sample was peripheral blood. Source of these receptors: a man aged 50 to 59 with active COVID-19.

The chain joins TRBV5-1 to TRBJ2-7, with D unclear. Germline CDR1 is SGHRS and CDR2 is YFSETQ. The CDR3 loop spans 13 amino acids. Between the trimmed V and J ends, which lost 4 bases and 6 bases, there was a span of 14 bases. CDR3 sequence (DNA): TGCGCCAGCAGCCCTTCGTCAGGAATCGAGCAGTACTTC. Encoded protein: CASSPSSGIEQYF. Together with reference TRBV5-1 and TRBJ2-7, the CDR3 gives the full variable domain: KAGVTQTPRYLIKTRGQQVTLSCSPISGHRSVSWYQQTPGQGLQFLFEYFSETQRNKGNFPGRFSGRQFSNSRSEMNVSTLELGDSALYLCASSPSSGIEQYFGPGTRLTVT.

The chain has TRBV2 and TRBJ2-3, with 8 bases matching TRBD2. Germline V gene lookup returns CDR1 SNHLY and CDR2 FYNNEI. The CDR3 runs to 15 residues. After removal of 8 bases from V and 5 bases from J, the junction contained 12 bases not matched to a gene. The CDR3 nucleotides are TGTGCCAGCGTGGAAATGCGGGGGGCGGGAGATACGCAGTATTTT. The encoded protein is CASVEMRGAGDTQYF. The variable domain in full, with the rest retrieved from reference TRBV2 and TRBJ2-3, is EPEVTQTPSHQVTQMGQEVILRCVPISNHLYFYWYRQILGQKVEFLVSFYNNEISEKSEIFDDQFSVERPDGSNFTLKIRSTKLEDSAMYFCASVEMRGAGDTQYFGPGTRLTVL.

This chain links TRBV7-9 with TRBJ1-1, with D perhaps matching TRBD1 (5 bases). The CDR3 sequence is 14 residues long. V dropped 3 bases and J dropped 1 base, with 9 bases sitting between them. CDR1 and CDR2 from the germline V gene are SEHNR and FQNEAQ (reference sequence). The CDR3 sequence is CASSFSGGNTEAFF. As DNA, the CDR3 is TGTGCCAGCAGCTTCTCCGGGGGGAACACTGAAGCTTTCTTT.

This CDR3 is CASSLRAPGQEYPNSNQPQHF. CDR3 DNA sequence: TGTGCCAGCTCACTTAGGGCTCCGGGACAGGAATACCCGAATAGCAATCAGCCCCAGCATTTT. The rearrangement uses TRBV18 and TRBJ1-5; TRBD1 agrees at 8 bases. CDR3 length equals 21 residues. Trimming removed 4 bases from V and 0 bases from J; junction bases left unmatched: 20. The germline V gene encodes CDR1 KGHSH and CDR2 LQKENI.

Comment on this clone: At the DNA level, this CDR3 is encoded by other sequences in the same sample as well. V usage is TRBV5-1 and J usage is TRBJ2-3; possible D gene TRBD1, 5 bases. The CDR3 is 16 amino acids. Germline CDR1 SGHRS, CDR2 YFSETQ. The V and J ends lost 0 bases and 1 base respectively, with 12 bases between them. The CDR3 nucleotides are TGCGCCAGCAGCTTGGCGGGTCAGGGTGGCACAGATACGCAGTATTTT. Protein: CASSLAGQGGTDTQYF.

The chain uses TRBV5-1 and TRBJ1-2; 11 bases line up with TRBD1. Germline CDR1 is SGHRS and CDR2 is YFSETQ. V was clipped by 3 bases and J by 8 bases; unmatched bases: 6. CDR3 length equals 14 residues. The DNA of the CDR3 is TGCGCCAGCAGCTCCGGGACAGGGGGATTGGGCTACACCTTC. Translating it yields CASSSGTGGLGYTF.

This clone is a singleton in its sample. J is TRBJ2-5 and V is TRBV10-1, with a tentative D call TRBD2 (6 bases). The CDR3 contains 19 residues. The V end was cut by 0 bases, the J end by 1 base, with 21 bases between. From germline, CDR1 is WNHNN and CDR2 SYGVQD (reference sequence). This chain's CDR3 is CASSESNKPGRTTQETQYF. The CDR3 bases are TGCGCCAGCAGTGAGTCAAATAAACCGGGGAGGACCACCCAAGAGACCCAGTACTTC.

This chain links TRBV30 with TRBJ1-1; no clear D. Germline assignment: CDR1 GTSNPN and CDR2 SVGIG (reference sequence). The CDR3 length is 15 residues. Trimming took 3 bases from V and 1 from J, leaving 15 bases between them. The CDR3: CAWSGEVRGNTEAFF. The CDR3 bases are TGTGCCTGGAGCGGAGAGGTGCGGGGGAACACTGAAGCTTTCTTT.

In its sample, this clone was seen many times. The chain couples TRBV5-4 to TRBJ2-2; 9 bases agree with TRBD2. V was pared by 4 bases and J by 6 bases, with 7 bases of the junction left unmatched. The V gene's germline CDR1 is SGHNT and CDR2 YYREEE (reference sequence). This CDR3 is built from 15 residues. The DNA of the CDR3 is TGTGCCAGCAGCCCTGCTAGCGGGGACGCCGGGGAGCTGTTTTTT. Translated, it gives CASSPASGDAGELFF.

This clone was observed a few times. The chain combines TRBV6-6 with TRBJ1-2, with TRBD1 as a possible D gene (6 bases). Germline CDR1 is MNHNY and CDR2 is SVGAGI (reference sequence). The CDR3 has 14 amino acids. Between the trimmed V and J ends, which lost 4 bases and 6 bases, there was a span of 15 bases. The CDR3 bases are TGTGCCAGCAGTTGGGGAACAGGGTCGCATGGCTACACCTTC. Translated: CASSWGTGSHGYTF.

The V call is TRBV7-8, the J call TRBJ2-5; no definite D call. Per germline, CDR1 SGHVS and CDR2 FQNEAQ. Trimming removed 7 bases from V and 7 bases from J, with 16 bases in between. The CDR3 is 13 residues long. CDR3 sequence reads: CASTPRLRGTQYF. CDR3 nucleotide sequence: TGTGCCAGCACCCCGAGGCTACGCGGGACCCAGTACTTC. The full variable domain, rest sourced from reference TRBV7-8 and TRBJ2-5, is GAGVSQSPRYKVAKRGQDVALRCDPISGHVSLFWYQQALGQGPEFLTYFQNEAQLDKSGLPSDRFFAERPEGSVSTLKIQRTQQEDSAVYLCASTPRLRGTQYFGPGTRLLVL.

The chain employs TRBV6-5 and TRBJ2-3; 10 bases align to TRBD2. The V gene's germline CDR1 is MNHEY and CDR2 SVGAGI. The V and J ends lost 6 bases and 2 bases, in that order; junction bases with no gene match: 5. The CDR3 has 15 amino acids. The DNA for the CDR3 is TGTGCCAGCAGACTAGCGGGGCTGCCCACAGATACGCAGTATTTT. Translating it yields CASRLAGLPTDTQYF.

V gene TRBV12-3 or TRBV12-4 combines with J gene TRBJ1-2; D is undetermined. The CDR3 has 13 residues. V gave up 5 bases and J gave up 3 bases, with 10 bases separating them. The CDR3 loop is CASSDGLHYGYTF. The CDR3 bases are TGTGCCAGCAGTGACGGACTTCACTATGGCTACACCTTC.

The V call is TRBV28, the J call TRBJ1-6, with 9 bases identical to TRBD1. The CDR3 sequence is 15 residues long. V was clipped by 7 bases and J by 5 bases; unmatched bases: 6. Looked up from germline, CDR1 is MDHEN and CDR2 is SYDVKM. The CDR3 coding sequence is TGTGCCAGCACAACAAACAGGGGGCATAATTCACCCCTCCACTTT. Amino acid sequence: CASTTNRGHNSPLHF.

The chain is built from TRBV5-1 and TRBJ2-7; D may be TRBD1 (5 bases). V lost 8 bases to trimming and J lost 0 bases, with 12 bases between them. Germline lookup yields CDR1 SGHRS and CDR2 YFSETQ. This CDR3 is built from 13 residues. The CDR3 DNA is TGCGCCAGTAGGACACCAAGCTCCTACGAGCAGTACTTC. Translating gives CASRTPSSYEQYF.

The chain is built from TRBV28 and TRBJ2-1, with D possibly being TRBD1 (6 bases). The V and J ends lost 5 bases and 0 bases respectively, with 17 bases between them. CDR1 is MDHEN and CDR2 is SYDVKM in the germline V gene. The CDR3 sequence is 17 residues long. The CDR3 region has the DNA TGTGCCAGCAGTCCCCCCCCAGGGGCTAGCTCCTACAATGAGCAGTTCTTC. This gives the protein CASSPPPGASSYNEQFF.

The rearrangement joins TRBV4-2 to TRBJ2-5, with TRBD2 identical over 9 bases. V was clipped by 0 bases and J by 5 bases; unmatched bases: 7. Per the germline V gene, CDR1 is LGHNA and CDR2 is YNFKEQ. This CDR3 has 16 residues. CDR3 DNA sequence: TGTGCCAGCAGCCAAGATCCTCCTAGCGGGACGGAGACCCAGTACTTC. It yields the protein CASSQDPPSGTETQYF.

J is TRBJ1-1 and V is TRBV27; 10 bases agree with TRBD1. The length of the CDR3 is 16 residues. From germline, CDR1 is MNHEY and CDR2 SMNVEV (reference sequence). Trimming cost V 6 bases and J 1 base; bases outside gene matches: 8. The CDR3 DNA reads as TGTGCCAGCAGCCCGACAGGGGGCGCGAGGAACACTGAAGCTTTCTTT. Amino acids: CASSPTGGARNTEAFF.

V and J are TRBV4-2 and TRBJ2-5, with TRBD2 matching 10 bases. This CDR3 contains 16 residues. The germline gives CDR1 LGHNA, CDR2 YNFKEQ. V gave up 0 bases and J gave up 2 bases; unmatched junction bases: 3. The CDR3 reads CASSQELLAGQETQYF. CDR3 coding DNA: TGTGCCAGCAGCCAAGAATTACTAGCGGGACAAGAGACCCAGTACTTC.

The chain is built from TRBV29-1 and TRBJ1-2; D not certain. The CDR3 consists of 14 residues. CDR1 is SQVTM, CDR2 ANQGSEA, per germline. Trimming stripped 3 bases from V and 0 bases from J, with 11 bases between. CDR3 sequence (DNA): TGCAGCGTTGATAGCGCCGAAGCTAACTATGGCTACACCTTC. This codes for CSVDSAEANYGYTF.

V gene TRBV3-1 (or the pseudogene TRBV3-2) combines with J gene TRBJ1-3; D ambiguous. Trimming pared 0 bases from V and 3 bases from J, leaving 12 bases between. The CDR3 spans 16 residues. CDR1 is LGHDT, CDR2 YNNKEL, per germline (reference sequence). The CDR3 sequence is CASSQDRETDGNTIYF. The CDR3 DNA is TGTGCCAGCAGCCAAGACCGGGAAACTGATGGAAACACCATATATTTT.

The V and J genes are TRBV4-1 and TRBJ1-4, with D unresolved. The CDR3 has 14 amino acids. The germline gives CDR1 MGHRA, CDR2 YSYEKL. The V end was cut by 3 bases, the J end by 9 bases, with 14 bases between. CDR3 nucleotides: TGCGCCAGCAGCCAGGGCCTTGGAACCCAAAAACTGTTTTTT. Its translation is CASSQGLGTQKLFF.

This clone was seen more than once but under ten times. The chain carries TRBV6-2 or TRBV6-3 and TRBJ2-2; 13 positions agree with TRBD2. This CDR3 comprises 18 residues. Germline V gives CDR1 MNHEY, CDR2 SVGEGT. V dropped 6 bases and J dropped 2; count of bases not matched to a gene: 9. CDR3 in amino acids: CASSRTSGRVKNTGELFF. The CDR3 DNA is TGTGCCAGCAGCCGCACTAGCGGGAGGGTAAAAAACACCGGGGAGCTGTTTTTT.

J is TRBJ1-1 and V is TRBV6-1, with 10 bases fitting TRBD1. The CDR3 totals 17 residues. V dropped 3 bases and J dropped 2; count of bases not matched to a gene: 9. Germline lookup yields CDR1 MNHNS and CDR2 SASEGT. The CDR3 nucleotides are TGTGCCAGCAGTGAGGAAAGACAGGGGGCTTTTAACACTGAAGCTTTCTTT. Translating it yields CASSEERQGAFNTEAFF.